This passage covers 29 T cell receptor beta chains from one sample sequenced in a study of T cell responses to AZD1222 COVID-19 vaccine. Clones were read by immunoSEQ multiplex PCR, and TCRdb kept only the in-frame ones, dropping some. The repertoire has approximately 150,000 clones, 80% to 95% of them found once; the top ten carry 2.3%. The specimen was peripheral blood, collected on day 0 of AZD1222 vaccination. The source is an adult in good health.

V and J are TRBV6-4 and TRBJ1-6; D not certain. Per the germline V gene, CDR1 is MRHNA and CDR2 is SNTAGT. This CDR3 spans 11 amino acids. Deletions cut 6 bases from V and 14 bases from J, with 11 bases between. CDR3 residues: CASRVARALHF. As DNA, the CDR3 is TGTGCCAGCAGGGTCGCCCGGGCCCTCCACTTT.

CDR3 coding DNA: TGTGCCAGCAGTGGTTTAGAAGATCAGCCCCAGCATTTT. This codes for CASSGLEDQPQHF. This sequence joins TRBV2 and TRBJ1-5; D is unclear. Trimming stripped 4 bases from V and 5 bases from J, with 9 bases between. The CDR3 loop spans 13 amino acids. Germline CDR1 SNHLY, CDR2 FYNNEI.

The genes are TRBV4-2 and TRBJ1-2; TRBD1 is a possible D gene (6 bases). With 0 bases removed from V and 5 bases from J, the gap between germline ends came to 19 bases. Per the germline V gene, CDR1 is LGHNA and CDR2 is YNFKEQ. This CDR3 comprises 17 residues. This CDR3 is CASSQDPGTPSGYGYTF. CDR3 DNA: TGTGCCAGCAGCCAAGATCCAGGGACACCTTCTGGGTATGGCTACACCTTC.

This chain uses TRBV28 with TRBJ2-5; a weak D match, TRBD2 (5 bases). Germline V gives CDR1 MDHEN, CDR2 SYDVKM. The CDR3 consists of 12 residues. V was clipped by 5 bases and J by 8 bases, with 12 bases between them. Written as DNA, the CDR3 is TGTGCCAGCAGTAACCTCCGGGGTACCCAGTACTTC. Residues: CASSNLRGTQYF.

This clone was detected only once. This sequence joins TRBV7-2 and TRBJ1-3; 7 positions agree with TRBD1. From germline, CDR1 is SGHTA and CDR2 FQGNSA. V shed 1 base, J shed 2 bases, and the junction held 8 bases outside the gene matches. The CDR3 has 17 amino acids. The chain's CDR3 is CASSLVGGTATGNTIYF. CDR3 coding DNA: TGTGCCAGCAGCTTAGTTGGAGGGACAGCGACTGGAAACACCATATATTTT.

The chain combines TRBV6-6 with TRBJ2-7; 11 bases agree with TRBD1. Germline lookup yields CDR1 MNHNY and CDR2 SVGAGI (reference sequence). The CDR3 is 15 amino acids. The V and J ends lost 5 bases and 6 bases, in that order; junction bases with no gene match: 9. The chain's CDR3 is CASSGGGQGASEQYF. CDR3 DNA sequence: TGTGCCAGCAGTGGCGGTGGACAGGGGGCGTCCGAGCAGTACTTC.

This clone was counted once. CDR3 sequence reads: CASSQARGNTIYF. CDR3 in DNA: TGCGCCAGCAGCCAAGCGCGAGGAAACACCATATATTTT. The chain is built from TRBV4-1 and TRBJ1-3; no reliable D call. Germline V gene sequence: CDR1 MGHRA, CDR2 YSYEKL. Trimming removed 1 base from V and 4 bases from J, with 5 bases in between. The length of the CDR3 is 13 residues.

This clone was seen once. The rearrangement joins TRBV6-2 or TRBV6-3 to TRBJ1-4; TRBD1 aligns across 7 bases. V lost 4 bases, J lost 2 bases, and 4 bases stayed unmatched. The CDR3 is made up of 15 amino acids. In germline, CDR1 is MNHEY, CDR2 SVGEGT. CDR3 bases: TGTGCCAGCAGTTCCGACAGGGATACTAATGAAAAACTGTTTTTT. Translating gives CASSSDRDTNEKLFF.

This sequence joins TRBV4-1 and TRBJ1-2, with a weak D call TRBD1 (6 bases). The CDR3 covers 16 residues. V was cut by 1 base and J by 3 bases, with 15 bases left in between. The germline gives CDR1 MGHRA, CDR2 YSYEKL. The CDR3 loop reads CASSQVPLPGDYGYTF. In DNA, the CDR3 is TGCGCCAGCAGCCAAGTGCCATTACCAGGGGACTATGGCTACACCTTC.

The V call is TRBV7-9, the J call TRBJ1-2; maybe TRBD1 (6 bases). Germline V lookup: CDR1 SEHNR, CDR2 FQNEAQ (reference sequence). This CDR3 spans 15 amino acids. The V and J ends lost 1 base and 0 bases respectively, with 9 bases between them. The chain's CDR3 is CASSLVGGPNYGYTF. The DNA of the CDR3 is TGTGCCAGCAGCTTAGTTGGGGGGCCTAACTATGGCTACACCTTC.

Turning to this clone: Additional DNA sequences in this sample encode the identical CDR3. V usage is TRBV18 and J usage is TRBJ1-5, with D uncertain. Germline lookup yields CDR1 KGHSH and CDR2 LQKENI. This CDR3 is 13 amino acids long. Trimming pared 1 base from V and 5 bases from J, leaving 6 bases between. The CDR3 DNA sequence: TGTGCCAGCTCACCACTGGGAGATCAGCCCCAGCATTTT. Translation gives CASSPLGDQPQHF.

The genes are TRBV10-3 and TRBJ2-1, with 9 nucleotides matching TRBD1. The length of the CDR3 is 15 residues. V was clipped by 6 bases and J by 5 bases; unmatched bases: 8. The germline V gene has CDR1 ENHRY and CDR2 SYGVKD. The CDR3 sequence is CAIRTGTGYDNEQFF. Here the CDR3 DNA reads TGTGCCATCAGGACCGGGACAGGGTATGACAATGAGCAGTTCTTC.

CDR3 DNA: TGTGCCACCAGTGACCCCGCCCAAGACAATGAGCAGTTCTTC. Translated: CATSDPAQDNEQFF. This chain joins TRBV24-1 and TRBJ2-1; no clear D gene. Between the trimmed V and J ends, which lost 4 bases and 5 bases, there was a span of 11 bases. The CDR3 has 14 residues. Germline V gene lookup returns CDR1 KGHDR and CDR2 SFDVKD.

This sequence joins TRBV5-4 and TRBJ1-5, with D perhaps matching TRBD1 (5 bases). This CDR3 comprises 14 residues. Trimming removed 2 bases at V and 4 bases at J, with 10 bases between. Germline V gene sequence: CDR1 SGHNT, CDR2 YYREEE (reference sequence). CDR3 nucleotides: TGTGCCAGCAGCTTTAGGGGCAGTAATCAGCCCCAGCATTTT. Residues: CASSFRGSNQPQHF.

The CDR3 here is CASSTWTRDNQYF. The DNA for the CDR3 is TGTGCCAGCAGCACCTGGACTCGGGATAACCAGTATTTT. V and J are TRBV9 and TRBJ2-3, with D possibly being TRBD2 (5 bases). Germline-derived CDR1 and CDR2 are SGDLS and YYNGEE. This CDR3 has 13 residues. V lost 4 bases and J 12 bases, leaving 18 bases between the germline ends.

The chain joins TRBV7-9 to TRBJ2-2; D assignment may be TRBD1 or TRBD2 (5 bases each). This CDR3 is built from 13 residues. In germline, CDR1 is SEHNR, CDR2 FQNEAQ (reference sequence). With 5 bases removed from V and 4 bases from J, the gap between germline ends came to 8 bases. The CDR3, as DNA: TGTGCCAGCAGCCCCGGGACCACCGGGGAGCTGTTTTTT. Amino acids: CASSPGTTGELFF.

This chain links TRBV7-8 with TRBJ2-1; TRBD2 agrees at 8 bases. The ends lost 0 bases at V and 1 base at J; junction bases unmatched: 5. Germline CDR1 and CDR2: SGHVS and FQNEAQ. There are 17 residues in the CDR3. In DNA, the CDR3 is TGTGCCAGCAGCTTAGCGAGGACTAGCAAATCCTACAATGAGCAGTTCTTC. Translating gives CASSLARTSKSYNEQFF.

CDR3 loop: CASSREGGELFF. DNA for the CDR3: TGTGCCAGCAGCCGTGAAGGCGGGGAGCTGTTTTTT. V is TRBV11-2 and J is TRBJ2-2; no clear D gene. V was trimmed by 5 bases and J by 7 bases, leaving 8 bases between them. Germline V gene data show CDR1 as SGHAT and CDR2 as FQNNGV. The CDR3 sequence is 12 residues long.

V gene TRBV3-1 (or the pseudogene TRBV3-2) combines with J gene TRBJ2-1; 13 bases match TRBD2. Per the germline V gene, CDR1 is LGHDT and CDR2 is YNNKEL (reference sequence). The trim removed 2 bases at V and 7 bases at J, leaving 5 bases unmatched. The length of the CDR3 is 16 residues. The CDR3 spells CASSQKTSGRSNEQFF. The CDR3 DNA reads as TGTGCCAGCAGCCAAAAGACTAGCGGGAGGTCTAATGAGCAGTTCTTC.

V usage is TRBV5-4 and J usage is TRBJ1-2; tentatively, D is TRBD1 (5 bases). CDR1 is SGHNT and CDR2 is YYREEE in the germline V gene (reference sequence). V lost 0 bases and J 4 bases, leaving 10 bases between the germline ends. The CDR3 is 14 amino acids. The CDR3 DNA reads as TGTGCCAGCAGCTTGGATCAGGGTAGCTATGGCTACACCTTC. Its translation: CASSLDQGSYGYTF.

The chain combines TRBV7-2 with TRBJ2-1, with 8 bases matching TRBD1. From germline, CDR1 is SGHTA and CDR2 FQGNSA. After removal of 4 bases from V and 13 bases from J, the junction contained 9 bases not matched to a gene. The CDR3 runs to 13 residues. CDR3: CASSSKQGTGQFF. The CDR3 DNA sequence: TGTGCCAGCAGCTCGAAACAGGGGACAGGTCAGTTCTTC.

This clone has a handful of counts. J is TRBJ2-7 and V is TRBV7-9; no reliable D call. CDR1 SEHNR and CDR2 FQNEAQ come from the germline V gene (reference sequence). V lost 3 bases to trimming and J lost 0 bases, with 9 bases between them. The CDR3 totals 14 residues. The CDR3 sequence: CASSFGRFSYEQYF. CDR3 DNA: TGTGCCAGCAGCTTCGGCAGGTTCTCCTACGAGCAGTACTTC. Using reference TRBV7-9 and TRBJ2-7 for the parts outside the CDR3, the full variable domain is DTGVSQNPRHKITKRGQNVTFRCDPISEHNRLYWYRQTLGQGPEFLTYFQNEAQLEKSRLLSDRFSAERPKGSFSTLEIQRTEQGDSAMYLCASSFGRFSYEQYFGPGTRLTVT.

The chain recombines TRBV18 with TRBJ2-3; D uncertain. V was pared by 5 bases and J by 0 bases, with 15 bases between. CDR3 length: 16 amino acids. CDR1 is KGHSH and CDR2 is LQKENI in the germline V gene. The CDR3 sequence is CASSTRPRASTDTQYF. DNA for the CDR3: TGTGCCAGCTCAACACGACCAAGGGCTAGCACAGATACGCAGTATTTT. Looking up the rest from reference TRBV18 and TRBJ2-3 gives the full variable domain: NAGVMQNPRHLVRRRGQEARLRCSPMKGHSHVYWYRQLPEEGLKFMVYLQKENIIDESGMPKERFSAEFPKEGPSILRIQQVVRGDSAAYFCASSTRPRASTDTQYFGPGTRLTVL.

The V call is TRBV4-3, the J call TRBJ2-1; 11 nucleotides agree with TRBD2. This CDR3 is 16 amino acids long. Germline-derived CDR1 and CDR2 are LGHNA and YSLEER. V lost 1 base to trimming and J lost 9 bases; unmatched junction nucleotides: 8. The CDR3 sequence is CASSQGYSGGAPEQFF. The DNA for the CDR3 is TGCGCCAGCAGCCAAGGCTATAGCGGGGGGGCCCCTGAGCAGTTCTTC.

The chain is built from TRBV6-1 and TRBJ2-2; D gene unclear. V was cut by 3 bases and J by 1 base, with 6 bases left in between. Germline CDR1 is MNHNS and CDR2 is SASEGT. CDR3 size: 14 residues. The CDR3 DNA is TGTGCCAGCAGTGACACGGGGAACACCGGGGAGCTGTTTTTT. As protein: CASSDTGNTGELFF.

The chain uses TRBV6-6 and TRBJ1-6; tentatively, D is TRBD1 (5 bases). CDR1 and CDR2 (germline): MNHNY, SVGAGI (reference sequence). The CDR3 consists of 15 residues. Trimming cost V 7 bases and J 6 bases, with 16 bases left between them. CDR3 protein: CASTRGGAGNSPLHF. DNA of the CDR3: TGTGCCAGCACGCGGGGAGGGGCGGGTAATTCACCCCTCCACTTT.

The rearrangement joins TRBV29-1 to TRBJ2-1; 7 bases align to TRBD1. The germline V gene encodes CDR1 SQVTM and CDR2 ANQGSEA. After removal of 3 bases from V and 6 bases from J, the junction contained 2 bases not matched to a gene. The CDR3 contains 12 residues. CDR3: CSVDHRGNEQFF. CDR3 bases: TGCAGCGTTGACCACAGGGGCAATGAGCAGTTCTTC.

The chain joins TRBV11-2 to TRBJ2-1; D remains ambiguous. Trimming left V 1 base short and J 9 bases short, with 7 bases between. CDR1 is SGHAT and CDR2 is FQNNGV in the germline V gene. The CDR3 contains 12 residues. As DNA, the CDR3 is TGTGCCAGCAGCTTAGGGGCTATTGAGCAGTTCTTC. This translates into CASSLGAIEQFF.

The chain recombines TRBV7-8 with TRBJ1-5; 7 nucleotides match TRBD1. V shed 3 bases, J shed 7 bases, and the junction held 9 bases outside the gene matches. Germline CDR1 is SGHVS and CDR2 is FQNEAQ. The CDR3 loop spans 15 amino acids. Here the CDR3 DNA reads TGTGCCAGCAGCTTTCGGGTGCAGGGGGGCCAGCCCCAGCATTTT. Protein sequence: CASSFRVQGGQPQHF.